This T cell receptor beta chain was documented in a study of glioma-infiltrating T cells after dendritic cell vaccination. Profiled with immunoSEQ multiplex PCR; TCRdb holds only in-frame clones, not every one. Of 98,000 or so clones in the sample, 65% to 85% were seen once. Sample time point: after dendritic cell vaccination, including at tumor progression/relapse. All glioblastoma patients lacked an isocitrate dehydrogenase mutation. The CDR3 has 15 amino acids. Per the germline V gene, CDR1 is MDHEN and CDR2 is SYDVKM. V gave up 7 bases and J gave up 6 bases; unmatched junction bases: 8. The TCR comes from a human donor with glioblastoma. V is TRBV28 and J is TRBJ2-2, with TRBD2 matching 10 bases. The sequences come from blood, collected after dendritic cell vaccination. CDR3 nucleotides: TGTGCCAGCACCCCCCTAGCGGGAGACCCCGGGGAGCTGTTTTTT. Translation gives CASTPLAGDPGELFF.